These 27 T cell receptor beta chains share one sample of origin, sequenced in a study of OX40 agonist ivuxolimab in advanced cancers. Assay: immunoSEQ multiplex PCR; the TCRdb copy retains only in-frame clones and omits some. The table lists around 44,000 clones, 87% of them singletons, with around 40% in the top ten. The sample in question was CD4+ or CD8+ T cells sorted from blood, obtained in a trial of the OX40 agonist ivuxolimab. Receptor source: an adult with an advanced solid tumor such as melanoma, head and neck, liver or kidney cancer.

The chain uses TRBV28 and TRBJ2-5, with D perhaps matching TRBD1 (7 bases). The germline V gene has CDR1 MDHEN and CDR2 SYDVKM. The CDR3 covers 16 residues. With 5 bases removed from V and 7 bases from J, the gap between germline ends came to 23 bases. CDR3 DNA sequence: TGTGCCAGCAGTCCCAGGACAGGACCCAAAGCGGGGACCCAGTACTTC. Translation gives CASSPRTGPKAGTQYF. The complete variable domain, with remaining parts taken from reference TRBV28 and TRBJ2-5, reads DVKVTQSSRYLVKRTGEKVFLECVQDMDHENMFWYRQDPGLGLRLIYFSYDVKMKEKGDIPEGYSVSREKKERFSLILESASTNQTSMYLCASSPRTGPKAGTQYFGPGTRLLVL.

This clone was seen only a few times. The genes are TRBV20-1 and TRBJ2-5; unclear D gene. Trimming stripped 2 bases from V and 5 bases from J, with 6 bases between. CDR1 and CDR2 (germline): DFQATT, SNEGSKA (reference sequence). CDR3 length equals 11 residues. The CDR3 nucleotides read TGCAGTGCTAGAATTACGGAGACCCAGTACTTC. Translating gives CSARITETQYF.

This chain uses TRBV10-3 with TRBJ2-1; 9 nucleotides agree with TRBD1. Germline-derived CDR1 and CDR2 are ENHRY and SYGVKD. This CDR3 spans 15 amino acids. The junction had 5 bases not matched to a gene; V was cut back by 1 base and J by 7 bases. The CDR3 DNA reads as TGTGCCATCAGTGAGTTACAGGGGGCGATGAATGAGCAGTTCTTC. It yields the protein CAISELQGAMNEQFF.

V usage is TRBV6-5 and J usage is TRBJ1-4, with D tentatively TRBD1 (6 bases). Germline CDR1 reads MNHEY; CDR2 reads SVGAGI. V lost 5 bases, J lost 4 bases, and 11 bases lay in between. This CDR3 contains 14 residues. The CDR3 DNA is TGTGCCAGCAGTCGAGGGGGGTTTAATGAAAAACTGTTTTTT. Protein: CASSRGGFNEKLFF.

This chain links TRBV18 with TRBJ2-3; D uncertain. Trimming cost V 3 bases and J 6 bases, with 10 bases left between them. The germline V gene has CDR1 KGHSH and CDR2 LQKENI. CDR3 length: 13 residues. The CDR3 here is CASSPVTADTQYF. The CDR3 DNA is TGTGCCAGCTCACCCGTCACGGCGGATACGCAGTATTTT.

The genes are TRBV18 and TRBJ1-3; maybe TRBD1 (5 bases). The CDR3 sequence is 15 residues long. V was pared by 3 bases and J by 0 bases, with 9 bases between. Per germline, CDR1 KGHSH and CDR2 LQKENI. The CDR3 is CASSPGDGSGNTIYF. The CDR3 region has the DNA TGTGCCAGCTCACCGGGGGACGGCTCTGGAAACACCATATATTTT.

In nucleotides, the CDR3 is TGTGCCATCAGTGATATTCCTGGAGAGAACTATGGCTACACCTTC. Its protein is CAISDIPGENYGYTF. This chain joins TRBV10-3 and TRBJ1-2; no clear D gene. CDR1 is ENHRY, CDR2 SYGVKD, per germline. The V gene lost 3 bases and the J gene lost 2 bases, with 13 bases spanning the gap. This CDR3 has 15 residues.

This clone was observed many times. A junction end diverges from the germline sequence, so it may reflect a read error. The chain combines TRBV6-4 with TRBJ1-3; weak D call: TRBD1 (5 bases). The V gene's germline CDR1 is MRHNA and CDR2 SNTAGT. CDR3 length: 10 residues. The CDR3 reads CQQGGNTIYF. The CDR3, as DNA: TGCCAGCAGGGCGGAAACACCATATATTTT.

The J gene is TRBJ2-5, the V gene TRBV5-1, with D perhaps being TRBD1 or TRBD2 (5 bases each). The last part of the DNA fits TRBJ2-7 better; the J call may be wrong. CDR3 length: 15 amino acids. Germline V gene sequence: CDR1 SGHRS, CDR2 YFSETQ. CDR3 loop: CASSLAEQGGREQYF. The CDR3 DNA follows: TGCGCCAGCAGTCTAGCCGAGCAGGGCGGACGCGAGCAGTACTTC.

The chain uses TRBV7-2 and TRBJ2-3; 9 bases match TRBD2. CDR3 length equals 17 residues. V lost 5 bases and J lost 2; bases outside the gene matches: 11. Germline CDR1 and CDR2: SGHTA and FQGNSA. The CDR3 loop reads CASSDRRLADYTDTQYF. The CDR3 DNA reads TGTGCCAGCAGCGACCGGAGACTAGCGGATTACACAGATACGCAGTATTTT. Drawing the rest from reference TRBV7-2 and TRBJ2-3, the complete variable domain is GAGVSQSPSNKVTEKGKDVELRCDPISGHTALYWYRQSLGQGLEFLIYFQGNSAPDKSGLPSDRFSAERTGGSVSTLTIQRTQQEDSAVYLCASSDRRLADYTDTQYFGPGTRLTVL.

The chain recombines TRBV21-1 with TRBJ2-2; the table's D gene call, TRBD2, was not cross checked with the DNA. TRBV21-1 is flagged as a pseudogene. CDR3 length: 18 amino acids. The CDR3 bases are TGTGCCAGCAGCACTCCAGGACTAGCGGGGATATACACCGGGGAGCTGTTTTTT. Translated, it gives CASSTPGLAGIYTGELFF.

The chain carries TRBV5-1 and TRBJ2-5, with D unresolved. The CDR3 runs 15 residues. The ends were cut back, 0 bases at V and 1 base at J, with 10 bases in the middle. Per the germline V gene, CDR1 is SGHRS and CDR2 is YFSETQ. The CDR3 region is CASSLGAGPQETQYF. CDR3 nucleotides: TGCGCCAGCAGCTTGGGGGCCGGACCCCAAGAGACCCAGTACTTC.

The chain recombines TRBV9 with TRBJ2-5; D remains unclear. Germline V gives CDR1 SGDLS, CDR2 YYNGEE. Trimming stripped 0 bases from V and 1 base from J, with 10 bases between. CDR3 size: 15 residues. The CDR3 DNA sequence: TGTGCCAGCAGCGTAGGAACAGCGTTCCAAGAGACCCAGTACTTC. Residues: CASSVGTAFQETQYF.

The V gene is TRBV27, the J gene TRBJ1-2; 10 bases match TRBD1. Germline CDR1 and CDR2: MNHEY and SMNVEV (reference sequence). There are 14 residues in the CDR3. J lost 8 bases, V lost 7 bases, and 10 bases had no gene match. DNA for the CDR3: TGTGCCAGCACCGGGACAGGGGCATCCTGGGGCTACACCTTC. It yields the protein CASTGTGASWGYTF.

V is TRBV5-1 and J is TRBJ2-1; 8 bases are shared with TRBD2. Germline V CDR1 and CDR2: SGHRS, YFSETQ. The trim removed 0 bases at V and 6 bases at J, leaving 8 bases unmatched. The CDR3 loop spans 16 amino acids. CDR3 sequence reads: CASSLGGGRTFNEQFF. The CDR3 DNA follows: TGCGCCAGCAGCTTGGGAGGCGGGAGGACCTTCAATGAGCAGTTCTTC.

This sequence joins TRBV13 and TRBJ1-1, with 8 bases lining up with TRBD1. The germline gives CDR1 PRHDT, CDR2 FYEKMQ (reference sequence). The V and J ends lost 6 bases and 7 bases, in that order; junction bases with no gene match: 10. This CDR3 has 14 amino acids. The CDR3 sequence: CASSPRQGQGEAFF. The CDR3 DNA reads TGTGCCAGCAGTCCCCGACAGGGGCAGGGTGAAGCTTTCTTT.

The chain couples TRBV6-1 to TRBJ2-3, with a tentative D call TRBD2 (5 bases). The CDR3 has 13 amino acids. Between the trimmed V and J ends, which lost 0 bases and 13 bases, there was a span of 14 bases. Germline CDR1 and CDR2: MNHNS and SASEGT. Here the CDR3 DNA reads TGTGCCAGCAGTGAAGCGAGCCGAGGGTCAAAGTATTTT. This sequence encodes CASSEASRGSKYF.

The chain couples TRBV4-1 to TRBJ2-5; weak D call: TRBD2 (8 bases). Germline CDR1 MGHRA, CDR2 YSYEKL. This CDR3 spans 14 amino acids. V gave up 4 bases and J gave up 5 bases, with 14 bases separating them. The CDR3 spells CASSLGLGGETQYF. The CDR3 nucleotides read TGCGCCAGCAGCCTGGGACTAGGGGGCGAGACCCAGTACTTC.

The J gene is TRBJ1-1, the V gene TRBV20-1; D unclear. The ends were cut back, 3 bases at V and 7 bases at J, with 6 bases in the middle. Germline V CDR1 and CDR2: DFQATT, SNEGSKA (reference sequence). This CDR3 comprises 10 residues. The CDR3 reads CSASRSEAFF. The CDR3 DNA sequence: TGCAGTGCTAGTAGGAGTGAAGCTTTCTTT.

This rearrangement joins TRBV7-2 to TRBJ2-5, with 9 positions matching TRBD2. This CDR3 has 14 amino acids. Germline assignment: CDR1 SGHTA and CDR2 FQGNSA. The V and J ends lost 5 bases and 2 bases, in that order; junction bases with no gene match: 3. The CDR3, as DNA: TGTGCCAGCAGCGCGGGACTAGCACAAGAGACCCAGTACTTC. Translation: CASSAGLAQETQYF.

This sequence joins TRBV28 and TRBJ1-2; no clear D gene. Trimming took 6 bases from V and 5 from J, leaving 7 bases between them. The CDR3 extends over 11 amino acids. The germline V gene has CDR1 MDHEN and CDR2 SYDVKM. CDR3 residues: CASRDKYGYTF. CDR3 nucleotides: TGTGCCAGCAGAGACAAGTATGGCTACACCTTC.

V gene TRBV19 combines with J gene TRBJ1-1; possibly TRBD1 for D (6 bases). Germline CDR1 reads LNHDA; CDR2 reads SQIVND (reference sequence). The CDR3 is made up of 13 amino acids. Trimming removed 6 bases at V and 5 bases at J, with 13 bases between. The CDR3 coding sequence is TGTGCCAGTAGCACCACAGGGAAGACTGAAGCTTTCTTT. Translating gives CASSTTGKTEAFF.

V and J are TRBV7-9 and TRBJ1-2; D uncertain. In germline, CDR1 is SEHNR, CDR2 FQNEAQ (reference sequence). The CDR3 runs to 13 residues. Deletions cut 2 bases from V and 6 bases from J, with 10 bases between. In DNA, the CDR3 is TGTGCCAGCAGCTTAAAGATGAGCGATGGCTACACCTTC. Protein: CASSLKMSDGYTF.

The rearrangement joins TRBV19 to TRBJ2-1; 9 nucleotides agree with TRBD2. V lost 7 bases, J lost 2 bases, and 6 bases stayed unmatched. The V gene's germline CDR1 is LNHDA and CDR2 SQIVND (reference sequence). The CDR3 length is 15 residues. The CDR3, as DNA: TGTGCCAGTATACGTCTAGCGGGGACCTACAATGAGCAGTTCTTC. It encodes CASIRLAGTYNEQFF. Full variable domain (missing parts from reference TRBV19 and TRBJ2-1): DGGITQSPKYLFRKEGQNVTLSCEQNLNHDAMYWYRQDPGQGLRLIYYSQIVNDFQKGDIAEGYSVSREKKESFPLTVTSAQKNPTAFYLCASIRLAGTYNEQFFGPGTRLTVL.

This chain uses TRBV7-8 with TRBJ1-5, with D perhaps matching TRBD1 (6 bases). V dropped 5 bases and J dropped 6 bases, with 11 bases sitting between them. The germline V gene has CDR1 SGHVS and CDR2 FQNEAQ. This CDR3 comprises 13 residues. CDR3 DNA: TGTGCCAGCAGCCGACAGGCCAGTCAGCCCCAGCATTTT. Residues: CASSRQASQPQHF.

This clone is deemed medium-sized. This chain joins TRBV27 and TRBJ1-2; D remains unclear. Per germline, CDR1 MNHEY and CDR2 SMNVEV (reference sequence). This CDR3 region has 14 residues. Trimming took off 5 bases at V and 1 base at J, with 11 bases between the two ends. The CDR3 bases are TGTGCCAGCAGTCCTGACACGGTTAACTATGGCTACACCTTC. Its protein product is CASSPDTVNYGYTF.

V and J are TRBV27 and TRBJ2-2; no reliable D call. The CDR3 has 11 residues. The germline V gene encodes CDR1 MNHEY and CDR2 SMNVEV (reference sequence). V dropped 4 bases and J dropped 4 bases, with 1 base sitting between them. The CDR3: CASSSTGELFF. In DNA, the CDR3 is TGTGCCAGCAGTTCCACCGGGGAGCTGTTTTTT.